This record covers a single T cell receptor beta chain. This clone was counted a few times. The antigen this receptor binds is unknown. The record has no base qualities; no much larger clone is one base away. Collaborating institutions collected whole blood in K2EDTA tubes following their own protocols. For TCRbeta analysis, collaborators shipped samples as frozen whole blood, isolated PBMCs, or DNA extracted from either of those sample types. The junction shows trimming of 5 bases on V and 8 bases on J, plus 12 bases between the germline ends. The CDR1 and CDR2 encoded by the germline V gene are SGHTA and FQGNSA. Measured from the cysteine to the phenylalanine, the CDR3 is 12 residues long. Only the CDR3 DNA is retained, 36 bases long and in frame from the first base. TCRbeta CDR3 regions were amplified from genomic DNA using the immunoSEQ Assay, a bias-controlled multiplex PCR. The published analysis was carried out like this. Nucleated cell counts per sample were estimated from amplification of reference gene primers within the assay. To quantify the absolute abundance of each unique TCRbeta CDR3 rearrangement, sequence reads were collapsed and filtered. For each sample, productive Simpson clonality was calculated as the square root of Simpson's diversity index across productive rearrangements. The source is immuneACCESS, and TCRdb retained only in-frame sequences with V and J called. Part of the clones is not carried over; for the studies checked, unresolved V genes explain less than half of this, and the remainder is unexplained. V, J and clone size are those of that table, while D and trimming were read from the DNA. Present in this sample are 70,000 to 90,000 clones, 88% of which were seen just once. The biggest ten clones account for less than 45% of the sample.

The data originate from a study of blood T cell repertoires in COVID-19 (dated by TCRdb to the early 2020s). With respect to the entire study: Samples from collaborators originated in the United States, Italy and Spain and spanned both the acute and convalescent phases of COVID-19. Samples were obtained from the ongoing ImmuneRACE study (first 160 participants) and from 1,254 subjects provided by 6 global collaborators. The repertoires were released in a freely available public database meant as a resource for research on the immune response to SARS-CoV-2. The material from the prospective study consisted of cDNA or gDNA derived from T cells, B-cell-depleted T cells, or PBMCs. Nearly every sample came with metadata listing a de-identified subject ID, COVID-19 status, age in years and sex. Subjects who had been exposed to COVID-19, were actively infected with it, or had recovered from it provided the deeply sampled blood TCRbeta repertoires that made up the dataset. HLA class I and class II types, where available, came from metadata supplied by the sample provider rather than from assay-based typing. What the authors observed across the whole study: The quantity of clinical and demographic metadata differed by source and by participant and was supplied without curation.

This clonotype originated in a human donor in a cohort sampled during active COVID-19. In this chain, TRBV7-2 is recombined with TRBJ1-2, with a weak D call of TRBD1 (5 bases match). Input material: peripheral blood. The CDR3 here reads CASSARVGGYTF. At the DNA level, the sequence is TGTGCCAGCAGCGCCAGGGTTGGAGGCTACACCTTC.